The rows below give T cell receptor beta chains drawn from one sample of a study of blood T cells in healthy people across ages. TCRdb independently ran MiXCR on the 5' RACE reads; one entry per CDR3 protein. In the table there are roughly 2 million distinct CDR3 sequences, roughly 50% of which are singletons. Sequenced input: blood. The receptors originated from a woman aged 40 to 50 in good health. The CDR3 runs from the conserved cysteine through the conserved F or W. The D gene is left open where the match is weak. The size of a clone is reported for some rows only, either as once, few or many, or as a class for expanded clones.

j_call d_call v_call clone_size cdr3_aa cdr3_nt
TRBJ2-1 TRBD2 TRBV13 few CASTSRGGGADEQFF TGTGCCAGCACCTCTAGAGGCGGGGGGGCCGATGAGCAGTTCTTC
TRBJ2-3 TRBD2 TRBV4-2 - CASSQDQRVSGGVDTQYF TGTGCCAGCAGCCAAGATCAGAGAGTTAGCGGGGGGGTGGATACGCAGTATTTT
TRBJ2-3 - TRBV12-3/TRBV12-4 few CASSPTPRAGTDTQYF TGTGCCAGCAGCCCCACCCCGAGGGCAGGCACAGATACGCAGTATTTT
TRBJ1-5 TRBD1 TRBV27 - CASSTTGGQPQHF TGTGCCAGCAGTACGACAGGGGGCCAGCCCCAGCATTTT
TRBJ2-3 TRBD2 TRBV7-2 - CAGSPPGGGVGDTQYF TGTGCCGGCAGCCCCCCCGGGGGGGGAGTGGGGGATACGCAGTATTTT
TRBJ2-3 - TRBV5-6 - CASSLGTDSDTQYF TGTGCCAGCAGCTTGGGGACAGATTCAGATACGCAGTATTTT
TRBJ2-3 - TRBV28 - CASRRGPSTDTQYF TGTGCCAGCCGGAGGGGCCCTAGCACAGATACGCAGTATTTT
TRBJ2-5 - TRBV12-3/TRBV12-4 - CASSLDMGYQETQYF TGTGCCAGCAGTTTAGATATGGGTTACCAAGAGACCCAGTACTTC
TRBJ1-6 TRBD1 TRBV5-1 few CASSPDRGDNSPLHF TGCGCCAGCAGCCCCGACAGGGGCGACAATTCACCCCTCCACTTT
TRBJ2-3 - TRBV7-2 few CASSFPLIVRDTQYF TGTGCCAGCAGCTTCCCACTTATCGTGAGGGATACGCAGTATTTT
TRBJ2-1 TRBD2 TRBV6-6 few CASSGPASGGVYEQFF TGTGCCAGCAGCGGACCCGCTAGCGGGGGGGTCTATGAGCAGTTCTTC
TRBJ2-5 - TRBV7-9 - CASSLAPWGIQETQYF TGTGCCAGCAGCTTAGCCCCATGGGGCATCCAAGAGACCCAGTACTTC
TRBJ2-5 - TRBV27 - CASSRRQALKETQYF TGTGCCAGCAGTCGTCGACAGGCCCTAAAAGAGACCCAGTACTTC
TRBJ2-3 - TRBV12-3/TRBV12-4 - CASSWAVAHSTDTQYF TGTGCCAGCAGTTGGGCAGTAGCCCATAGCACAGATACGCAGTATTTT
TRBJ2-6 - TRBV20-1 - CSTRDSGSANSGANVLTF TGCAGTACTAGAGATTCAGGCAGCGCTAATTCTGGGGCCAACGTCCTGACTTTC
TRBJ2-7 - TRBV14 - CASSRDPSGEQYF TGTGCCAGCAGCCGAGATCCCTCGGGCGAGCAGTACTTC
TRBJ2-1 - TRBV6-5 few CASSYAPVIYNEQFF TGTGCCAGCAGTTACGCGCCCGTTATCTACAATGAGCAGTTCTTC
TRBJ2-5 TRBD2 TRBV7-2 - CASSRLASGGAAETQYF TGTGCCAGCAGCCGCCTGGCTAGCGGGGGGGCCGCTGAGACCCAGTACTTC
TRBJ2-5 TRBD2 TRBV3-1 - CASGRTSGGETQYF TGTGCCAGCGGGAGGACTAGCGGAGGGGAGACCCAGTACTTC
TRBJ2-3 - TRBV6-6 - CASAWDTYTQYF TGTGCCAGCGCCTGGGACACTTATACGCAGTATTTT
TRBJ2-1 - TRBV24-1 - CATSDSGVQQFF TGTGCCACCAGTGACTCAGGGGTCCAGCAGTTCTTC
TRBJ2-7 TRBD2 TRBV12-3/TRBV12-4 few CASSPSGPSYEQYF TGTGCCAGCAGTCCTAGCGGGCCTTCCTACGAGCAGTACTTC
TRBJ2-5 TRBD2 TRBV4-3 - CASSQEVAGLAQETQYF TGCGCCAGCAGCCAAGAAGTAGCGGGACTAGCCCAAGAGACCCAGTACTTC
TRBJ2-7 - TRBV28 - CASSSYNYEQYF TGTGCCAGCAGTTCATATAACTACGAGCAGTACTTC
TRBJ1-5 TRBD1 TRBV24-1 - CATSDRGQEQEPQHF TGTGCCACCAGTGATCGGGGACAGGAACAGGAGCCCCAGCATTTT
TRBJ2-5 - TRBV28 few CASSYGGPRGTQYF TGTGCCAGCAGTTATGGGGGTCCTAGGGGGACCCAGTACTTC
TRBJ1-6 - TRBV5-6 - CASSSPGVIRPNSPLHF TGTGCCAGCAGCTCCCCGGGGGTTATACGGCCTAATTCACCCCTCCACTTT
TRBJ1-1 TRBD1 TRBV6-5 - CASSAPRGLGTEAFF TGTGCCAGCAGTGCACCCAGGGGGCTGGGCACTGAAGCTTTCTTT
TRBJ2-3 - TRBV6-4 - CASSDWGGSDTQYF TGTGCCAGCAGTGACTGGGGAGGTTCAGATACGCAGTATTTT
TRBJ2-2 TRBD2 TRBV20-1 few CSASRTSLNTGELFF TGCAGTGCTTCTCGGACTAGCCTGAACACCGGGGAGCTGTTTTTT
TRBJ2-1 - TRBV2 - CASKAGGLILDEQFF TGTGCCAGCAAGGCTGGGGGGCTAATCCTCGATGAGCAGTTCTTC
TRBJ2-3 - TRBV14 few CASSPDRAQTRTDTQYF TGTGCCAGCAGCCCAGATAGGGCCCAAACCCGCACAGATACGCAGTATTTT
TRBJ2-4 - TRBV27 few CASSLVLGPKDIQYF TGTGCCAGCAGTTTAGTATTGGGACCTAAGGACATTCAGTACTTC
TRBJ2-7 TRBD2 TRBV7-2 - CASSLGGGVAEQYF TGTGCCAGCAGCTTAGGGGGAGGGGTCGCCGAGCAGTACTTC
TRBJ2-3 TRBD2 TRBV20-1 - CSALRLAGTTDTQYF TGCAGTGCTTTGCGACTAGCGGGGACCACAGATACGCAGTATTTT
TRBJ2-7 TRBD1 TRBV6-5 once CASSYGGQAFYEQYF TGTGCCAGCAGTTACGGGGGACAGGCCTTCTACGAGCAGTACTTC
TRBJ2-5 - TRBV6-6 - CASSYSRVREQYF TGTGCCAGCAGTTACTCCAGGGTGAGAGAGCAGTACTTC